This T cell receptor (beta chain) was sequenced for a study of cytomegalovirus exposure and HLA in healthy donors (dated by TCRdb to 2015 to 2018). About the investigation overall: An earlier analysis of approximately 600 of the donors reported 250 to 350 Gb of sequence data and roughly 100 million unique TCR beta sequences from about 200 million T cells. About 280 gigabases of sequencing data and approximately 91 million unique TCR sequences made up an early release that covered under 750 HLA-typed donors. The genetic ancestry cluster associated with self-reported Caucasian donors included over 80% of the approximately 430 genotyped donors. The study aimed to test whether cataloging public T cell receptors could reveal signatures of past pathogen exposure. The study used immunosequencing to profile the T cell repertoires of under 700 subjects and linked those repertoires to cytomegalovirus serostatus. In addition to the first cohort of 666 subjects, a separate validation cohort of approximately 130 different subjects was used. To predict cytomegalovirus infection status, the study brought together high-throughput TCR immunosequencing, statistical association of individual TCRs with disease status, and machine learning. In a later analysis, previously published TCR beta repertoires from 670 or so donors were re-analyzed and high-resolution HLA genotyping was added so that TCR occurrence patterns could be studied. The later analysis used no new phenotypic data to find candidate immune exposures, relying instead on TCR beta sequences and their occurrence across donors. To decide whether each TCR beta V gene segment behaved as functional or pseudogenic, an earlier analysis of some 600 of the donors relied on high-throughput TCR beta sequencing. Alongside the repertoire data, information on donor age, sex, ethnicity and CMV serostatus was compiled. A later genetic analysis took genome-wide SNP genotypes for about 65% of the 666 donors and used that subset as a discovery cohort. Every discovery cohort repertoire had been produced on one sequencing platform. Both class I and class II loci were covered by HLA typing, at four-digit resolution. Typing coverage varied by locus: roughly 629-630 donors for A, B, C, DRB1 and DQB1; 500 to 550 for DQA1; approximately 610 for DPA1; about 450 for DPB1. Roughly 5 DR-DQ haplotypes were handled as single units for association and clustering, since linkage in the cohort was strong. Among some 400 genotyped donors of the cohort, an average of approximately 240,000 unique TCR beta nucleotide sequences was sequenced per donor, of which roughly 17% were non-productive.

The method behind the library was the immunoSEQ multiplex PCR assay. A mixture of 60 forward primers for TCR Vbeta segments and 13 reverse primers for TCR Jbeta segments was used in the multiplex PCR. The CDR3 region of rearranged TCR beta genes was amplified from genomic DNA with a multiplex PCR assay. On the Illumina HiSeq System, the amplified TCR beta libraries were sequenced as 87-base-pair reads. Processing in the source paper ran as follows. A later analysis counted approximately 76 million unique TCR beta chains across the 666 repertoires, and around 9.9 million of these chains were shared by at least two donors. A nearest-neighbor algorithm error-corrected the raw reads and collapsed the reads into unique sequences, merging closely related sequences to remove PCR and sequencing errors. CDR3 sequences were aligned to IMGT reference sequences to assign V, D and J gene segments. Each retained sequence needed at least a six-nucleotide match to both a V gene segment and a J gene segment. A rearrangement counted as productive if the CDR3 had no stop codons and remained in frame with V and J, and every other rearrangement counted as non-productive. CDR3 was defined according to IMGT convention as the region running from the second conserved V-encoded cysteine to the conserved J-encoded phenylalanine. The earlier analysis of some 550 of the donors excluded any sequence lacking an unambiguous match to a single V gene segment. In an earlier analysis of approximately 500 of the donors, a V segment was called functional when productive rearrangements were above 56.7%, and segregating when the standard deviation between donors exceeded 5%. A statistical classification framework was built to diagnose cytomegalovirus status from the catalog of TCR beta chain sequences. In a later analysis, TCR nucleotide sequences were compared against IMGT/GENE-DB human TR gene sequences so that V and J genes could be assigned. In a later analysis, CDR3 sequences and most-parsimonious VDJ recombination scenarios were assigned using the TCRdist pipeline. In a later analysis, each TCR beta chain was defined by its CDR3 amino acid sequence together with its V-gene family, and reads lacking a unique V-gene family were excluded. To address suspected cross-contamination and a sequencing artifact, a later analysis removed roughly 580 highly shared, low-generation-probability nucleotide sequences. In a later analysis, a clonal expansion index was calculated for each public chain from normalized within-repertoire ranks of inferred template counts. A later analysis computed generation probabilities with a VDJ recombination model fitted to out-of-frame rearrangements, and checked the results against IGoR. In a later analysis, hypergeometric tests were used to score TCR-TCR, TCR-HLA and TCR-CMV co-occurrence, with a repertoire-size bias correction applied to TCR pairs. A later analysis estimated false discovery rates by permuting HLA or CMV assignments 20 times. In a later analysis, co-occurring TCRs were grouped using DBSCAN, and TCRdist sequence similarity was added for clustering within HLA-allele-positive subsets. Co-occurrence clustering excluded repertoires with fewer than 30,000 or more than 120,000 public chains, plus five with anomalous nucleotide sharing. What TCRdb holds here is the immuneACCESS table cut down to in-frame rearrangements. Part of the clones is not present; checked against another copy, under half of the missing clones reflect an unresolved V gene, and the others are unexplained. V and J calls and clone size follow that table, whereas D and trimming were derived from the DNA. For this sample there are about 180,000 clones; 82% appear just once. Of the sample, less than 2% falls within the top ten clones.

General conclusions and limits of the study: CMV serostatus was the only immune exposure information available for the cohort. According to a later analysis, TCR association rates differed among HLA loci, with DRB1 alleles showing the most associated TCRs and HLA-C alleles showing the fewest. A further reported finding was that TCR beta sequences accurately predicted the HLA-A and HLA-B alleles for most subjects in the first cohort. HLA typing was unavailable for some donors at each locus, so association tests used only the typed subset. The classifier was reported to diagnose cytomegalovirus status with high specificity and sensitivity in both the original cohort and the validation cohort. In a later analysis, several top co-occurrence clusters were reported to appear linked to parvovirus B19, influenza, CMV and Epstein-Barr virus. The study gave a list of more than 150 TCR beta chains associated with cytomegalovirus. The authors suggested that the approach could potentially be generalized to other disease states and immunological phenotypes. Correlated functional status among segregating V segments might be attributable to linkage disequilibrium, but an unknown experimental factor could not be ruled out. Sequencing depth was assumed to be roughly uniform across donors in the presence/absence analyses, though that assumption may not hold. In an earlier analysis of more than 500 of the donors, most TCR beta V segments appeared in productive rearrangements about 87% or about 30% of the time, broadly matching IMGT annotations. A later analysis associated 15,000 to 20,000 TCR beta sequences with specific HLA alleles at a false discovery rate of 0.05. A cluster of highly shared sequence variants was judged likely to represent a technical artifact of the sequencing pipeline. Assigning TCR associations to individual alleles was difficult when HLA alleles, especially DR and DQ, strongly co-occurred. Compared with equally common non-associated chains, HLA-associated TCR beta chains in a later analysis were more clonally expanded and had lower generation probabilities. The cohort was sequenced for TCR beta chains only, and without alpha or paired-chain data the features that could be detected were limited. Because counts were too low, seventeen rarely observed V segments, including chromosome 9 orphons, were excluded from the earlier analysis of roughly 580 of the donors. Compared with the 666-donor mean, donors in an Asian-associated ancestry cluster had fewer N-insertions in productive TCRs, according to a later genetic analysis. Most CMV-associated TCR beta chains appeared to be HLA-restricted in a later analysis, and the HLA associations seemed to be driven largely by CMV exposure. Across donors, most TCR sequences were observed very rarely, whereas some public TCRs were present in many individuals. A few of the identified cytomegalovirus-associated TCR beta chains were confirmed in vitro to be specific for cytomegalovirus antigens. An association between a missense DCLRE1C variant and V-gene and J-gene trimming of TCR beta chains was found in a later genetic analysis and replicated in an independent cohort.

The cohort consisted of 600 or so healthy bone marrow donors. At the time of sampling, all cohort members were nominally healthy, though unrecorded immune exposures were likely present. The donor was CMV seronegative and was included in the group of hundreds of seronegative cohort members. Each donor provided a peripheral blood sample, and peripheral blood mononuclear cells were used for TCR beta sequencing. The Qiagen DNeasy Blood Extraction Kit was used to extract genomic DNA from the blood cell samples. Regarding this clone: Its target antigen remains unknown. No base quality values were provided; no much bigger clone lies one nucleotide off. Other DNA sequences within the sample encode an identical CDR3.

Sequenced sample: PBMCs. This sequence originates from a man aged 35 to 55 in good health and CMV-seronegative.

The CDR3 sequence is CASSPRQGAYEQYF. In nucleotide form, the sequence is TGTGCCAGCAGCCCCAGACAGGGAGCCTACGAGCAGTACTTC. The rearrangement joined TRBV7-2 to TRBJ2-7; the junction holds 7 bases that match TRBD1. The germline V gene yields SGHTA for CDR1 and FQGNSA for CDR2. V is trimmed back by 5 bases and J by 2 bases, and the junction contains 6 bases that no gene match accounts for. The CDR3 sequence holds 14 residues, the cysteine and phenylalanine included. Kept here is only the CDR3 DNA, which spans 42 bases and is read in frame from base 1. Where the CDR3 stops, the reference TRBV7-2 and TRBJ2-7 genes take over; the full variable domain is GAGVSQSPSNKVTEKGKDVELRCDPISGHTALYWYRQSLGQGLEFLIYFQGNSAPDKSGLPSDRFSAERTGGSVSTLTIQRTQQEDSAVYLCASSPRQGAYEQYFGPGTRLTVT.